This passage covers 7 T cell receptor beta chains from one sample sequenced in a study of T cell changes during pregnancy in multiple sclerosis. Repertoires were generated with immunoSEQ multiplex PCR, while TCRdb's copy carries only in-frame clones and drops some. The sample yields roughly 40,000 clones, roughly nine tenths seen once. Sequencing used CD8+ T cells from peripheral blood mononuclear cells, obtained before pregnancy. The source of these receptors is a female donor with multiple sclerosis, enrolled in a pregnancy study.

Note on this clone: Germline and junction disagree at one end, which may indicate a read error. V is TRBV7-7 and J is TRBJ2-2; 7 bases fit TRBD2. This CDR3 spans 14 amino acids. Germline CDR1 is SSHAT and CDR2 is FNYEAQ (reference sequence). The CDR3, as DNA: TGTGCTAGCACGCCGGGGGGAGTAAACGGGGAGCTGTTTTTT. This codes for CASTPGGVNGELFF.

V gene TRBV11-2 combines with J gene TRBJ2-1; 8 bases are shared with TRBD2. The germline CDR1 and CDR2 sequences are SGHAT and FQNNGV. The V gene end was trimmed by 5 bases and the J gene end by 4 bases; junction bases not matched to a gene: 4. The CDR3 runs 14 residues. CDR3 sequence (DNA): TGTGCCAGCAGCGCTAGCGGGCAATACAATGAGCAGTTCTTC. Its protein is CASSASGQYNEQFF.

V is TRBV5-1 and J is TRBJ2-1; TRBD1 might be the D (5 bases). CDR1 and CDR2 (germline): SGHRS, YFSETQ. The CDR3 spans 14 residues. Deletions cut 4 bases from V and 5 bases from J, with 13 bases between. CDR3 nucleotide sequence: TGCGCCAGCAGCATAGACAGATCAGACAATGAGCAGTTCTTC. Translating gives CASSIDRSDNEQFF.

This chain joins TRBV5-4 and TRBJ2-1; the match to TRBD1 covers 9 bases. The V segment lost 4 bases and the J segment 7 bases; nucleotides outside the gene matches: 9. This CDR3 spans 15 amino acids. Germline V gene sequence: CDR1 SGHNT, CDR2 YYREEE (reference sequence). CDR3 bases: TGTGCCAGCAGCCACGGACAGGGGAGGGATAATGAGCAGTTCTTC. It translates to CASSHGQGRDNEQFF.

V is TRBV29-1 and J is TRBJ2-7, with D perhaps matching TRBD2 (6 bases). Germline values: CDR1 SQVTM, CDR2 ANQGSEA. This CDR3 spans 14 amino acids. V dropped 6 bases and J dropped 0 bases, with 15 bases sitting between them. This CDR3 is CSVGSGASSYEQYF. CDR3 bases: TGCAGCGTCGGTAGCGGAGCTAGCTCCTACGAGCAGTACTTC.

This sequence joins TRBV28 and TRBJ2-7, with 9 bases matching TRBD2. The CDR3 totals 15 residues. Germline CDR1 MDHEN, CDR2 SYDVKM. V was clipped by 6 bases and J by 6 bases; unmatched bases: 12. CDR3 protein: CASSLGASGVPEQYF. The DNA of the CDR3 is TGTGCCAGCAGCCTAGGGGCTAGCGGGGTCCCCGAGCAGTACTTC.

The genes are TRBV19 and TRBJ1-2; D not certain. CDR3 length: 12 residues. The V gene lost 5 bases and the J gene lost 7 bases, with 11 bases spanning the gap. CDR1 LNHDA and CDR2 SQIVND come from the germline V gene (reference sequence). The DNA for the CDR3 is TGTGCCAGTAGTCCCGAGGGTATTGGCTACACCTTC. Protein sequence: CASSPEGIGYTF.